This TCR beta chain was recorded in a study of blood T cell repertoires in COVID-19. For the study at large: Spain, Italy and the United States supplied samples that represented acute and convalescent COVID-19. T cells, B-cell-depleted T cells, or PBMCs supplied cDNA or gDNA.

Per the authors' pipeline: Quantification of nucleated cells was approximated via reference gene primer amplification. The assay was immunoSEQ multiplex PCR, and TCRdb's table has in-frame clones only and misses some. D and trimming were read from the DNA, whereas the V and J calls and clone size are those reported in that table. In the table there are roughly 190,000 clones, approximately 80% of which are singletons. This clone has just a few counts. V was pared by 4 bases and J by 4 bases, with 6 bases of the junction left unmatched. This CDR3 is built from 16 residues. Germline V gene data show CDR1 as SGHDT and CDR2 as YYEEEE.

V gene TRBV5-6 combines with J gene TRBJ2-2, with TRBD1 identical over 11 bases. The origin of this receptor is a woman aged 50 to 60 with acute or convalescent COVID-19. The sequenced sample consisted of peripheral blood. The CDR3 protein is CASSRTGGLPTGELFF. For the CDR3, the DNA is TGTGCCAGCAGCAGGACAGGGGGCTTACCCACCGGGGAGCTGTTTTTT. The full variable domain, in which reference TRBV5-6 and TRBJ2-2 provide the parts outside the CDR3, is DAGVTQSPTHLIKTRGQQVTLRCSPKSGHDTVSWYQQALGQGPQFIFQYYEEEERQRGNFPDRFSGHQFPNYSSELNVNALLLGDSALYLCASSRTGGLPTGELFFGEGSRLTVL.